This passage covers 22 T cell receptor beta chains from one sample sequenced in a study of memory CD4+ T cells and cytomegalovirus serostatus. The sort gate was single viable CD3+CD4+CD8-CD45RO+ cells for memory CD4+ T cells. Here immunoSEQ multiplex PCR was the method, and the copy in TCRdb shows in-frame clones only, minus some. The profile shows around 99,000 clones, 80% of them singletons. Sequenced sample: memory CD4+ T cells from blood. These receptors were obtained from an adult in good health and CMV-seropositive.

This clone appeared a few times. The genes are TRBV5-4 and TRBJ1-3, with D unresolved. The V gene lost 1 base and the J gene lost 2 bases, with 10 bases spanning the gap. Per the germline V gene, CDR1 is SGHNT and CDR2 is YYREEE (reference sequence). The CDR3 is 15 residues long. DNA of the CDR3: TGTGCCAGCAGCTTGAGCGTCGGAGCTGGAAACACCATATATTTT. Protein product: CASSLSVGAGNTIYF.

For this clone: A read error may produce the germline difference seen at one junction end. This chain's CDR3 is CASRPGTGEPHRIF. CDR3 nucleotides: TGCGCCAGCAGGCCCGGGACAGGGGAACCGCATCGGATCTTC. The chain couples TRBV5-1 to TRBJ2-1; 10 positions match TRBD1. The CDR3 is made up of 14 amino acids. Germline lookup yields CDR1 SGHRS and CDR2 YFSETQ.

The chain couples TRBV30 to TRBJ2-7; 8 nucleotides agree with TRBD2. Per the germline V gene, CDR1 is GTSNPN and CDR2 is SVGIG (reference sequence). This CDR3 region has 13 residues. Unmatched junction bases numbered 3, after V lost 1 base and J lost 4 bases. CDR3 region: CAWSAGLEYEQYF. In DNA form, the CDR3 reads TGTGCCTGGAGTGCGGGACTAGAGTACGAGCAGTACTTC.

This clone was seen only once. The V call is TRBV5-1, the J call TRBJ2-2; 8 bases align to TRBD2. The CDR3 runs 15 residues. Germline CDR1 SGHRS, CDR2 YFSETQ. The junction had 8 bases not matched to a gene; V was cut back by 5 bases and J by 5 bases. DNA of the CDR3: TGCGCCAGCAGTTTACGTACGGGGGGGACCGGGGAGCTGTTTTTT. Protein sequence: CASSLRTGGTGELFF.

The chain carries TRBV5-1 and TRBJ2-1; D is possibly TRBD1 (5 bases). This CDR3 comprises 16 residues. The V gene's germline CDR1 is SGHRS and CDR2 YFSETQ. The ends were cut back, 1 base at V and 4 bases at J, with 15 bases in the middle. CDR3 region: CASSLFSTGAYNEQFF. The CDR3 nucleotides read TGCGCCAGCAGCTTGTTCTCAACAGGCGCATACAATGAGCAGTTCTTC.

The J gene is TRBJ2-7, the V gene TRBV5-1; 14 bases are shared with TRBD2. Looked up from germline, CDR1 is SGHRS and CDR2 is YFSETQ. Losses at the gene ends were 0 bases for V and 2 bases for J; bases not matched to a gene: 10. This CDR3 contains 19 residues. In DNA form, the CDR3 reads TGCGCCAGCAGCTTGGCTCCGACTAGCGGGAGGGCCACCACCTACGAGCAGTACTTC. Translated: CASSLAPTSGRATTYEQYF. The variable domain in full, completed from reference TRBV5-1 and TRBJ2-7, reads KAGVTQTPRYLIKTRGQQVTLSCSPISGHRSVSWYQQTPGQGLQFLFEYFSETQRNKGNFPGRFSGRQFSNSRSEMNVSTLELGDSALYLCASSLAPTSGRATTYEQYFGPGTRLTVT.

The chain carries TRBV2 and TRBJ1-1; weak D call: TRBD1 (6 bases). Germline CDR1 SNHLY, CDR2 FYNNEI. V shed 6 bases and J shed 1 base, with 12 bases lying between them. CDR3 length equals 14 residues. The CDR3 loop is CASRAGTRNTEAFF. CDR3 DNA sequence: TGTGCCAGCAGGGCCGGGACACGGAACACTGAAGCTTTCTTT.

As DNA, the CDR3 is TGTGCCAGCAGTGAAGGAGGAGGAGAGACCTACGAGCAGTACTTC. Its translation: CASSEGGGETYEQYF. The chain has TRBV6-1 and TRBJ2-7; a weak D match, TRBD2 (5 bases). The CDR3 loop spans 15 amino acids. The germline V gene encodes CDR1 MNHNS and CDR2 SASEGT. Trimming cost V 1 base and J 2 bases, with 12 bases left between them.

This clone was detected only a few times. This chain connects TRBV5-4 to TRBJ2-1; 7 bases align to TRBD2. The V gene's germline CDR1 is SGHNT and CDR2 YYREEE (reference sequence). The CDR3 is 15 amino acids. With V trimmed by 1 base and J by 8 bases, 9 bases remained unmatched. DNA for the CDR3: TGTGCCAGCAGCTTGCCTCCAGGACTAGTGGATGAGCAGTTCTTC. It translates to CASSLPPGLVDEQFF.

The chain links TRBV6-6 to TRBJ1-3; no clear D. V was cut by 7 bases and J by 0 bases, with 13 bases left in between. The CDR3 spans 15 residues. Germline-derived CDR1 and CDR2 are MNHNY and SVGAGI (reference sequence). Here the CDR3 reads CASNLDGLSGNTIYF. The DNA for the CDR3 is TGTGCCAGCAACCTCGACGGACTCTCTGGAAACACCATATATTTT.

CDR3 bases: TGTGCCAGCAGCTTCGGCGGGCGCTCCTACAATGAGCAGTTCTTC. Translated, it gives CASSFGGRSYNEQFF. The J gene is TRBJ2-1, the V gene TRBV11-2, with a weak D call TRBD2 (5 bases). CDR3 length: 15 amino acids. Germline V lookup: CDR1 SGHAT, CDR2 FQNNGV. V lost 3 bases, J lost 0 bases, and 9 bases lay in between.

The chain has TRBV6-6 and TRBJ2-1, with D unclear. The V gene lost 2 bases and the J gene lost 3 bases, with 5 bases spanning the gap. The CDR3 covers 13 residues. CDR1 MNHNY and CDR2 SVGAGI come from the germline V gene (reference sequence). The chain's CDR3 is CASSYANYNEQFF. The DNA of the CDR3 is TGTGCCAGCAGTTACGCAAACTACAATGAGCAGTTCTTC.

V usage is TRBV2 and J usage is TRBJ2-7; D remains unclear. V lost 6 bases and J lost 0, with 21 bases in between. Germline values: CDR1 SNHLY, CDR2 FYNNEI. This CDR3 spans 17 amino acids. CDR3 sequence (DNA): TGTGCCAGCAGCGAACTGGTCCGGGCCTACTTCTCCTACGAGCAGTACTTC. This codes for CASSELVRAYFSYEQYF. Complete variable domain (other parts from reference TRBV2 and TRBJ2-7): EPEVTQTPSHQVTQMGQEVILRCVPISNHLYFYWYRQILGQKVEFLVSFYNNEISEKSEIFDDQFSVERPDGSNFTLKIRSTKLEDSAMYFCASSELVRAYFSYEQYFGPGTRLTVT.

This chain uses TRBV5-1 with TRBJ1-1, with no clear D. V was cut by 3 bases and J by 10 bases, with 10 bases left in between. The CDR3 runs to 11 residues. Germline CDR1 and CDR2: SGHRS and YFSETQ. The DNA of the CDR3 is TGCGCCAGCAGCTCAGCAGGAAGAGCTTTCTTT. Protein product: CASSSAGRAFF. Looking up the rest from reference TRBV5-1 and TRBJ1-1 gives the full variable domain: KAGVTQTPRYLIKTRGQQVTLSCSPISGHRSVSWYQQTPGQGLQFLFEYFSETQRNKGNFPGRFSGRQFSNSRSEMNVSTLELGDSALYLCASSSAGRAFFGQGTRLTVV.

The gene calls are TRBV7-9 and TRBJ1-2; a weak D match, TRBD1 (5 bases). V was cut by 7 bases and J by 6 bases, with 18 bases left in between. The length of the CDR3 is 14 residues. Germline V gene sequence: CDR1 SEHNR, CDR2 FQNEAQ (reference sequence). This chain's CDR3 is CASTPTGTRDGYTF. CDR3 coding DNA: TGTGCCAGCACCCCGACCGGGACCCGGGATGGCTACACCTTC.

This clone was picked up a small number of times. This chain uses TRBV25-1 with TRBJ1-1, with 9 bases lining up with TRBD1. Germline V gene sequence: CDR1 MGHDK, CDR2 SYGVNS. This CDR3 has 13 amino acids. The junction had 3 bases not matched to a gene; V was cut back by 3 bases and J by 7 bases. The chain's CDR3 is CASSELDRGEAFF. CDR3 bases: TGTGCCAGCAGTGAGCTGGACAGGGGTGAAGCTTTCTTT.

This chain links TRBV7-2 with TRBJ2-2, with 11 bases aligning to TRBD2. With V trimmed by 4 bases and J by 1 base, 8 bases remained unmatched. CDR1 and CDR2 (germline): SGHTA, FQGNSA. CDR3 size: 18 residues. The CDR3 loop reads CASSSPSGRTLNTGELFF. In nucleotides, the CDR3 is TGTGCCAGCAGCTCTCCTAGCGGGAGGACCCTGAACACCGGGGAGCTGTTTTTT.

This chain connects TRBV29-1 to TRBJ2-1; TRBD2 is a possible D gene (6 bases). Germline V gene sequence: CDR1 SQVTM, CDR2 ANQGSEA. The V gene lost 2 bases and the J gene lost 6 bases, with 11 bases spanning the gap. The CDR3 covers 13 residues. CDR3 protein: CSVEPGVSNEQFF. The DNA of the CDR3 is TGCAGCGTTGAACCGGGGGTGAGCAATGAGCAGTTCTTC.

The rearrangement joins TRBV5-5 to TRBJ1-1; D may be TRBD1 (6 bases). Trimming took 0 bases from V and 11 from J, leaving 14 bases between them. CDR1 is SGHKS and CDR2 is YYEKEE in the germline V gene (reference sequence). The CDR3 consists of 13 residues. The CDR3 spells CASSLVDRTGAFF. CDR3 coding DNA: TGTGCCAGCAGCTTGGTTGACAGGACGGGGGCTTTCTTT.

This clone turned up a few times. This rearrangement joins TRBV6-5 to TRBJ1-1; maybe TRBD1 (6 bases). The germline V and J ends were trimmed by 0 bases and 1 base, with 9 bases remaining between them. CDR1 MNHEY and CDR2 SVGAGI come from the germline V gene. The CDR3 contains 15 residues. CDR3 in amino acids: CASSYSGAENTEAFF. Here the CDR3 DNA reads TGTGCCAGCAGTTACTCGGGGGCTGAGAACACTGAAGCTTTCTTT.

V and J are TRBV5-1 and TRBJ2-3, with D perhaps TRBD2 (7 bases). CDR3 length: 16 residues. Trimming cost V 4 bases and J 3 bases, with 18 bases left between them. Per germline, CDR1 SGHRS and CDR2 YFSETQ. The CDR3 DNA is TGCGCCAGCAGCGGGGGGCCGAGCGGGACGACAGATACGCAGTATTTT. Protein sequence: CASSGGPSGTTDTQYF. Full variable domain (rest looked up from reference TRBV5-1 and TRBJ2-3): KAGVTQTPRYLIKTRGQQVTLSCSPISGHRSVSWYQQTPGQGLQFLFEYFSETQRNKGNFPGRFSGRQFSNSRSEMNVSTLELGDSALYLCASSGGPSGTTDTQYFGPGTRLTVL.

This chain links TRBV28 with TRBJ2-7; 10 bases line up with TRBD1. The CDR3 covers 14 residues. V lost 5 bases, J lost 4 bases, and 5 bases stayed unmatched. CDR1 is MDHEN and CDR2 is SYDVKM in the germline V gene. The DNA of the CDR3 is TGTGCCAGCAGTATGGGACAGGGGCGTTACGAGCAGTACTTC. Protein: CASSMGQGRYEQYF.